This T cell receptor (beta chain) was found in a study of molecular identifiers for immune sequencing clone quantification. Deletions cut 3 bases from V and 0 bases from J, with 8 bases between. Looked up from germline, CDR1 is SEHNR and CDR2 is FQNEAQ (reference sequence). The CDR3 covers 14 residues. TCRdb reprocessed the PCR reads via MiXCR and lists one record per CDR3 protein. The data show about 97,000 distinct CDR3 sequences, around 24% seen once. The sequenced material came from naive CD8+ T cells from blood, with Jurkat cell RNA spiked in. Documented subset: FACS-sorted CD8+CD4-CCR7+CD45RA+ naive T cells. The chain links TRBV7-9 to TRBJ1-1; D is uncertain. This sequence originates from a human donor in good health. Some libraries in this study had Jurkat cell RNA spiked in. CDR3 bases: TGTGCCAGCAGCTTGCCCTTTCTGAACACTGAAGCTTTCTTT. Translation gives CASSLPFLNTEAFF. Filled out from reference TRBV7-9 and TRBJ1-1, the complete variable domain reads DTGVSQNPRHKITKRGQNVTFRCDPISEHNRLYWYRQTLGQGPEFLTYFQNEAQLEKSRLLSDRFSAERPKGSFSTLEIQRTEQGDSAMYLCASSLPFLNTEAFFGQGTRLTVV.